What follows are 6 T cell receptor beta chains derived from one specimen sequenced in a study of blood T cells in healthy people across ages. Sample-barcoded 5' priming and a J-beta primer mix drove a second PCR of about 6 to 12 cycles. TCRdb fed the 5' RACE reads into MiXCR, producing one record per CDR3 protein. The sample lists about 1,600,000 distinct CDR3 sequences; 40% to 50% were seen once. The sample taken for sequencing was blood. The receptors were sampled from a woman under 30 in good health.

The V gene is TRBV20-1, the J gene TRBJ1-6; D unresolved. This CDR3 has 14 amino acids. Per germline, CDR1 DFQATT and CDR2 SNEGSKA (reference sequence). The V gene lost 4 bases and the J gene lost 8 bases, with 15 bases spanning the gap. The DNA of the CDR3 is TGCAGTGCTATAGCTGGAGGTATTGATTCACCCCTCCACTTT. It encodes CSAIAGGIDSPLHF.

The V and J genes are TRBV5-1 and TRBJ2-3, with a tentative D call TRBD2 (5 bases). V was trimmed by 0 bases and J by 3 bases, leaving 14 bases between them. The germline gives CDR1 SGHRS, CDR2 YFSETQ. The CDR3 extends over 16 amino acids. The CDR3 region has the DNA TGCGCCAGCAGCTTGGGCGGCAACGGAGGTACAGATACGCAGTATTTT. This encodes CASSLGGNGGTDTQYF.

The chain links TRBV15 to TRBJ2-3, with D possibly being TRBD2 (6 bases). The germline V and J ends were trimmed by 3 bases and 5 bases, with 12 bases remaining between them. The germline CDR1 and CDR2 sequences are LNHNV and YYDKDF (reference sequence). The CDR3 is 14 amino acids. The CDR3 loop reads CATSSGRGGDTQYF. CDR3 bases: TGTGCCACCAGCAGTGGCCGGGGAGGAGATACGCAGTATTTT.

The CDR3 DNA follows: TGTGCCAGCAGCAAAGGATTAACAGGGGTTGGCTACACCTTC. Translating it yields CASSKGLTGVGYTF. V usage is TRBV21-1 and J usage is TRBJ1-2; the table's D call, TRBD1, has no DNA check behind it. TRBV21-1 is classified as a pseudogene. This CDR3 has 14 residues.

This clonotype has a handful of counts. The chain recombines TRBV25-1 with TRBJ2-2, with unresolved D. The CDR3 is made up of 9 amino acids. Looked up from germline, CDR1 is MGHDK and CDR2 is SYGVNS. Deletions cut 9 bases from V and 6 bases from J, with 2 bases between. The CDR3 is CARSGELFF. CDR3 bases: TGTGCCAGATCCGGGGAGCTGTTTTTT.

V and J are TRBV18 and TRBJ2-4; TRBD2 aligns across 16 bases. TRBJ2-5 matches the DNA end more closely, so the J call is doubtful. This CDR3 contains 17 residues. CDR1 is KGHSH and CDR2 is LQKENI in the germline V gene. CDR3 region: CASSPMGLAGGPETQYF. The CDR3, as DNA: TGTGCCAGCTCACCCATGGGACTAGCGGGGGGGCCGGAGACCCAGTACTTC.